Detailed here is one T cell receptor beta chain. This record belongs to a study of blood T cell repertoires in COVID-19. The junction had 3 bases not matched to a gene; V was cut back by 5 bases and J by 2 bases. This CDR3 is 15 amino acids long. In germline, CDR1 is SEHNR, CDR2 FQNEAQ (reference sequence). The repertoire was sequenced with immunoSEQ multiplex PCR; TCRdb's copy has only in-frame clones and lacks some. Among some 350,000 clones listed, about nine tenths were seen once. The sample consisted of peripheral blood. This chain joins TRBV7-9 and TRBJ1-4, with TRBD1 identical over 9 bases. This receptor was identified in a woman in her 70s with COVID-19, enrolled during active disease. CDR3 sequence (DNA): TGTGCCAGCAGCCTACAGGGGGCGACTAATGAAAAACTGTTTTTT. Its protein product is CASSLQGATNEKLFF.